A single sample is the source of the 28 T cell receptor beta chains below, sequenced in a study of CD8+ T cells in alopecia areata. Treatment defined: oral pan-JAK inhibitor, 5-10 mg twice daily. Extracted RNA was reverse transcribed into cDNA, the sequencing template. Generated by immunoSEQ multiplex PCR, the TCRdb table keeps only in-frame clones and is missing some. In the table there are 150,000 to 200,000 clones, 64% of which are singletons. Sequencing was performed on CD4+ T cells sorted from blood, taken between weeks 47 and 50, from a patient treated with tofacitinib. These receptor sequences come from a human donor with alopecia areata.

The CDR3 is CAWSATDNYGYTF. For the CDR3, the DNA is TGTGCCTGGAGCGCGACTGATAACTATGGCTACACCTTC. J is TRBJ1-2 and V is TRBV30; D unresolved. This CDR3 is built from 13 residues. Per germline, CDR1 GTSNPN and CDR2 SVGIG (reference sequence). V was clipped by 3 bases and J by 1 base, with 9 bases between them.

Concerning this clone: The same CDR3 is also encoded by other DNA sequences in this sample. The chain joins TRBV2 to TRBJ2-7, with D uncertain. The ends were cut back, 3 bases at V and 4 bases at J, with 7 bases in the middle. This CDR3 is built from 12 residues. Germline lookup yields CDR1 SNHLY and CDR2 FYNNEI. The CDR3 DNA follows: TGTGCCAGCAGTGAGGTTGGGTACGAGCAGTACTTC. Translation gives CASSEVGYEQYF. The whole variable domain, filled in from reference TRBV2 and TRBJ2-7, reads EPEVTQTPSHQVTQMGQEVILRCVPISNHLYFYWYRQILGQKVEFLVSFYNNEISEKSEIFDDQFSVERPDGSNFTLKIRSTKLEDSAMYFCASSEVGYEQYFGPGTRLTVT.

The chain joins TRBV7-2 to TRBJ1-1; perhaps TRBD1 as D (6 bases). CDR1 SGHTA and CDR2 FQGNSA come from the germline V gene. The CDR3 runs 16 residues. V lost 1 base to trimming and J lost 4 bases, with 16 bases between them. CDR3 sequence reads: CASSLEPGASGTEAFF. In DNA form, the CDR3 reads TGTGCCAGCAGCTTAGAGCCGGGGGCGAGCGGCACTGAAGCTTTCTTT.

The chain combines TRBV29-1 with TRBJ1-3; 8 nucleotides agree with TRBD1. V was pared by 1 base and J by 2 bases, with 7 bases of the junction left unmatched. The germline V gene has CDR1 SQVTM and CDR2 ANQGSEA. This CDR3 contains 16 residues. CDR3 amino acids: CSVEGSRTGTGNTIYF. The DNA of the CDR3 is TGCAGCGTTGAAGGTTCCCGGACAGGGACTGGAAACACCATATATTTT. Combining the CDR3 with reference TRBV29-1 and TRBJ1-3 gives the whole variable domain SAVISQKPSRDICQRGTSLTIQCQVDSQVTMMFWYRQQPGQSLTLIATANQGSEATYESGFVIDKFPISRPNLTFSTLTVSNMSPEDSSIYLCSVEGSRTGTGNTIYFGEGSWLTVV.

The rearrangement links TRBV9 to TRBJ2-3, with 9 positions matching TRBD2. The CDR3 contains 15 residues. The J segment lost 4 bases and the V segment lost 0 bases, leaving 3 bases of the junction unmatched. Germline values: CDR1 SGDLS, CDR2 YYNGEE. The CDR3 protein is CASSVEAGGPDTQYF. Written as DNA, the CDR3 is TGTGCCAGCAGCGTAGAGGCGGGGGGGCCAGATACGCAGTATTTT.

The V call is TRBV9, the J call TRBJ1-6; D is unresolved. The germline gives CDR1 SGDLS, CDR2 YYNGEE. The CDR3 is 12 residues long. V was shortened by 2 bases and J by 5 bases, with 2 bases between the two germline ends. The CDR3 reads CASSVNNSPLHF. In nucleotides, the CDR3 is TGTGCCAGCAGCGTTAATAATTCACCCCTCCACTTT. Combining the CDR3 with reference TRBV9 and TRBJ1-6 gives the whole variable domain DSGVTQTPKHLITATGQRVTLRCSPRSGDLSVYWYQQSLDQGLQFLIQYYNGEERAKGNILERFSAQQFPDLHSELNLSSLELGDSALYFCASSVNNSPLHFGNGTRLTVT.

This clone was seen a handful of times. The rearrangement uses TRBV7-3 and TRBJ1-1; a possible D gene is TRBD1 (6 bases). V lost 2 bases and J lost 0, with 7 bases in between. Germline-derived CDR1 and CDR2 are SGHTA and FQGTGA. This CDR3 comprises 14 residues. The CDR3 protein is CASSLQGLNTEAFF. For the CDR3, the DNA is TGTGCCAGCAGCTTACAGGGGTTGAACACTGAAGCTTTCTTT. Looking up the rest from reference TRBV7-3 and TRBJ1-1 gives the full variable domain: GAGVSQTPSNKVTEKGKYVELRCDPISGHTALYWYRQSLGQGPEFLIYFQGTGAADDSGLPNDRFFAVRPEGSVSTLKIQRTERGDSAVYLCASSLQGLNTEAFFGQGTRLTVV.

In this sample, this clone turned up a few times. The genes are TRBV11-1 and TRBJ2-5; tentatively, D is TRBD1 (5 bases). Trimming stripped 3 bases from V and 7 bases from J, with 15 bases between. The CDR3 has 14 amino acids. The germline V gene encodes CDR1 SGHAT and CDR2 FQDESV (reference sequence). For the CDR3, the DNA is TGTGCCAGCAGCTTTGAGCAGGGTACCGGGACCCAGTACTTC. Translation: CASSFEQGTGTQYF.

The chain combines TRBV9 with TRBJ2-2, with D possibly TRBD2 on 5 matching bases. With 0 bases removed from V and 6 bases from J, the gap between germline ends came to 9 bases. This CDR3 is 14 amino acids long. The germline V gene has CDR1 SGDLS and CDR2 YYNGEE. Here the CDR3 DNA reads TGTGCCAGCAGCGTAGTTAGTAGCGCCGGGGAGCTGTTTTTT. Amino acid sequence: CASSVVSSAGELFF.

This chain uses TRBV9 with TRBJ2-3; D perhaps matches TRBD1 (6 bases). From germline, CDR1 is SGDLS and CDR2 YYNGEE. Trimming removed 2 bases from V and 2 bases from J, with 15 bases in between. The CDR3 has 16 amino acids. CDR3 protein: CASSVRGRVSTDTQYF. The CDR3 DNA reads TGTGCCAGCAGCGTCAGGGGTAGGGTCTCCACAGATACGCAGTATTTT.

This chain links TRBV2 with TRBJ2-7, with D uncertain. The CDR3 is 13 residues long. V lost 4 bases, J lost 5 bases, and 12 bases lay in between. Looked up from germline, CDR1 is SNHLY and CDR2 is FYNNEI. The CDR3 DNA sequence: TGTGCCAGCAGTGGATACAGAGGAGACGAGCAGTACTTC. Encoded protein: CASSGYRGDEQYF.

This clone has more than one count but fewer than ten. The junction differs from germline at one of its ends, possibly a read error. J is TRBJ2-7 and V is TRBV7-8; 7 nucleotides agree with TRBD2. CDR1 is SGHVS and CDR2 is FQNEAQ in the germline V gene. The CDR3 is 11 residues long. This CDR3 is CASSLAGEQYF. Here the CDR3 DNA reads TGTGCCAGCAGTTTAGCGGGCGAGCAGTACTTC.

This clone was detected only a few times. This chain joins TRBV7-2 and TRBJ2-1; no clear D gene. V was cut by 6 bases and J by 7 bases, with 16 bases left in between. CDR3 size: 14 residues. In germline, CDR1 is SGHTA, CDR2 FQGNSA. For the CDR3, the DNA is TGTGCCAGCAGTCCAAGGGCGCCCCCAAATGAGCAGTTCTTC. As protein: CASSPRAPPNEQFF.

In nucleotides, the CDR3 is TGTGCCAGCAGCTTAGATAGGTGGACAGTTAATTCACCCCTCCACTTT. Its translation: CASSLDRWTVNSPLHF. This chain uses TRBV7-2 with TRBJ1-6, with D maybe TRBD1 (6 bases). Germline V gene lookup returns CDR1 SGHTA and CDR2 FQGNSA. There are 16 residues in the CDR3. V lost 1 base, J lost 6 bases, and 13 bases lay in between.

The chain joins TRBV27 to TRBJ2-6; D is undetermined. This CDR3 region has 17 residues. Looked up from germline, CDR1 is MNHEY and CDR2 is SMNVEV (reference sequence). V lost 5 bases, J lost 0 bases, and 14 bases lay in between. The CDR3 nucleotides are TGTGCCAGCAGTCCCGTTAAGTCGTACTCTGGGGCCAACGTCCTGACTTTC. Encoded protein: CASSPVKSYSGANVLTF. Together with reference TRBV27 and TRBJ2-6, the CDR3 gives the full variable domain: EAQVTQNPRYLITVTGKKLTVTCSQNMNHEYMSWYRQDPGLGLRQIYYSMNVEVTDKGDVPEGYKVSRKEKRNFPLILESPSPNQTSLYFCASSPVKSYSGANVLTFGAGSRLTVL.

V and J are TRBV18 and TRBJ2-4, with D hard to call. The CDR3 totals 15 residues. V was cut by 6 bases and J by 1 base, with 13 bases left in between. The germline V gene encodes CDR1 KGHSH and CDR2 LQKENI. CDR3 in amino acids: CASSPGATAKNIQYF. The CDR3 nucleotides read TGTGCCAGCTCCCCAGGTGCCACGGCCAAAAACATTCAGTACTTC.

In its sample, this clone was seen a few times. This rearrangement joins TRBV10-3 to TRBJ2-7; the match to TRBD2 covers 9 bases. J lost 3 bases, V lost 7 bases, and 4 bases had no gene match. The CDR3 sequence is 13 residues long. Germline V gene lookup returns CDR1 ENHRY and CDR2 SYGVKD. The CDR3 sequence is CAIKGGGDYEQYF. The DNA for the CDR3 is TGTGCCATCAAGGGCGGGGGGGACTACGAGCAGTACTTC.

The CDR3 region is CASSVAATGGYEQYF. The CDR3 region has the DNA TGTGCCAGCAGCGTAGCCGCGACAGGGGGATACGAGCAGTACTTC. The chain has TRBV9 and TRBJ2-7; the match to TRBD1 covers 9 bases. The CDR3 runs to 15 residues. The trim removed 0 bases at V and 4 bases at J, leaving 5 bases unmatched. The germline V gene encodes CDR1 SGDLS and CDR2 YYNGEE.

This rearrangement joins TRBV4-3 to TRBJ2-1; 10 bases fit TRBD2. Trimming took 4 bases from V and 8 from J; bases not matched to a gene: 8. The CDR3 runs 15 residues. Germline V gene sequence: CDR1 LGHNA, CDR2 YSLEER. In nucleotides, the CDR3 is TGCGCCAGCAGCCCCGAGGGACTAGCGTACGATGAGCAGTTCTTC. It is translated as CASSPEGLAYDEQFF.

This clone was counted a few times. The chain employs TRBV25-1 and TRBJ1-6; 7 bases fit TRBD1. Unmatched junction bases numbered 3, after V lost 5 bases and J lost 8 bases. Germline V gives CDR1 MGHDK, CDR2 SYGVNS. CDR3 length: 13 residues. The CDR3 reads CASSNRGYSPLHF. The CDR3, as DNA: TGTGCCAGCAGTAACAGGGGATATTCACCCCTCCACTTT. Based on the CDR3 plus reference TRBV25-1 and TRBJ1-6, the full variable domain is EADIYQTPRYLVIGTGKKITLECSQTMGHDKMYWYQQDPGMELHLIHYSYGVNSTEKGDLSSESTVSRIRTEHFPLTLESARPSHTSQYLCASSNRGYSPLHFGNGTRLTVT.

The rearrangement links TRBV27 to TRBJ1-6; D is unclear. Germline V gene sequence: CDR1 MNHEY, CDR2 SMNVEV (reference sequence). Trimming left V 1 base short and J 15 bases short, with 13 bases between. The CDR3 covers 13 residues. Here the CDR3 reads CASSLLGQTLLHF. The CDR3 nucleotides read TGTGCCAGCAGTTTATTAGGTCAGACTCTCCTCCACTTT.

V is TRBV4-1 and J is TRBJ2-7; 10 nucleotides align to TRBD1. With 8 bases clipped from V and 6 bases from J, the junction kept 4 bases outside the gene matches. This CDR3 comprises 12 residues. In germline, CDR1 is MGHRA, CDR2 YSYEKL. The CDR3 DNA follows: TGCGCCAGCCGGACAGGGGGGAGCGAGCAGTACTTC. It specifies CASRTGGSEQYF.

This chain joins TRBV29-1 and TRBJ1-1, with D uncertain. There are 12 residues in the CDR3. V lost 7 bases to trimming and J lost 0 bases, with 9 bases between them. Per the germline V gene, CDR1 is SQVTM and CDR2 is ANQGSEA. The CDR3 region has the DNA TGCAGCGGGAAGCGTATGAACACTGAAGCTTTCTTT. Its translation: CSGKRMNTEAFF.

The chain combines TRBV15 with TRBJ2-5; D gene unclear. CDR1 and CDR2 (germline): LNHNV, YYDKDF (reference sequence). The V gene lost 1 base and the J gene lost 5 bases, with 8 bases spanning the gap. The CDR3 runs to 13 residues. The chain's CDR3 is CATSRGTGETQYF. CDR3 DNA sequence: TGTGCCACCAGCAGAGGTACCGGGGAGACCCAGTACTTC. Full variable domain (remainder filled in from reference TRBV15 and TRBJ2-5): DAMVIQNPRYQVTQFGKPVTLSCSQTLNHNVMYWYQQKSSQAPKLLFHYYDKDFNNEADTPDNFQSRRPNTSFCFLDIRSPGLGDTAMYLCATSRGTGETQYFGPGTRLLVL.

CDR3 bases: TGTGCCTGGAGGGGAAACAAACGCACTGAAGCTTTCTTT. The encoded protein is CAWRGNKRTEAFF. This chain connects TRBV30 to TRBJ1-1; D gene uncertain. Trimming shortened V by 3 bases and J by 4 bases, and 12 bases separated the two germline ends. This CDR3 has 13 residues. Germline assignment: CDR1 GTSNPN and CDR2 SVGIG (reference sequence).

V usage is TRBV6-5 and J usage is TRBJ2-5; 8 positions agree with TRBD1. Looked up from germline, CDR1 is MNHEY and CDR2 is SVGAGI. This CDR3 comprises 13 residues. Losses at the gene ends were 6 bases for V and 5 bases for J; bases not matched to a gene: 5. CDR3 nucleotides: TGTGCCAGCAGCCGTGGACAGGGTGAGACCCAGTACTTC. This gives the protein CASSRGQGETQYF.

The genes are TRBV25-1 and TRBJ1-2; D gene uncertain. The V gene lost 5 bases and the J gene lost 3 bases, with 13 bases spanning the gap. The V gene's germline CDR1 is MGHDK and CDR2 SYGVNS. The length of the CDR3 is 14 residues. The CDR3 region is CASSPPGIDYGYTF. The CDR3, as DNA: TGTGCCAGCAGTCCCCCAGGAATTGACTATGGCTACACCTTC.

The chain employs TRBV25-1 and TRBJ2-7; 12 bases fit TRBD1. Germline V gene lookup returns CDR1 MGHDK and CDR2 SYGVNS. The J segment lost 7 bases and the V segment lost 3 bases, leaving 10 bases of the junction unmatched. The CDR3 runs to 16 residues. The CDR3 loop is CASSEVGGTGGREQYF. DNA of the CDR3: TGTGCCAGCAGTGAGGTGGGTGGGACAGGGGGCCGAGAGCAGTACTTC.